Given below is one T cell receptor (beta chain) in context. Using immunoSEQ multiplex PCR, the repertoire was profiled, and TCRdb retains in-frame clones only, with some absent. The profile covers some 77,000 clones, with approximately 90% appearing a single time and roughly 2% taken by the ten largest. The sample is drawn from a study of T cell changes during pregnancy in multiple sclerosis. The input for sequencing was peripheral blood, taken in the second trimester of pregnancy. This clonotype was obtained from a female donor in good health, enrolled as a control in a pregnancy study.

This CDR3 is CASSKTGYNQPQHF. DNA for the CDR3: TGTGCCAGCAGTAAGACAGGGTACAATCAGCCCCAGCATTTT. The V and J genes are TRBV28 and TRBJ1-5; TRBD1 agrees at 7 bases. The CDR3 length is 14 residues. Germline assignment: CDR1 MDHEN and CDR2 SYDVKM. Germline trimming cut 5 bases from V and 3 bases from J; bases unmatched to any gene: 4.